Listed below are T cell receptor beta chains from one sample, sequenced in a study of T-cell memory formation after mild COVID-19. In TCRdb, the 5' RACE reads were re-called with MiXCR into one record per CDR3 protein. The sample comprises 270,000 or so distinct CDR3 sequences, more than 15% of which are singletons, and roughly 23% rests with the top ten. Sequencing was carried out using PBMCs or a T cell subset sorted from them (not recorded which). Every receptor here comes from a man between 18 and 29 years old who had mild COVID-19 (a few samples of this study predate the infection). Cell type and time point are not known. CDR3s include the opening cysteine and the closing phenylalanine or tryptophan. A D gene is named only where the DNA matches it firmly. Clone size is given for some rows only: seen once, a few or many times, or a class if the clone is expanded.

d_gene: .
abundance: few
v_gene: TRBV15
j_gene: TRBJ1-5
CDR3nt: TGTGCCACCTCCCCTTTTAGGGTAAGGGGCAATCAGCCCCAGCATTTT
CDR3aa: CATSPFRVRGNQPQHF

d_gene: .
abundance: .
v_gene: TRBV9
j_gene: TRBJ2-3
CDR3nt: TGTGCCAGCAGCGTAGGTGCAGATACGCAGTATTTT
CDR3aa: CASSVGADTQYF

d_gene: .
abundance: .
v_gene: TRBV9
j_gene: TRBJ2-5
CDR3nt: TGTGCCAGCAGCGGGCGGGACAGATCGTACCAAGAGACCCAGTACTTC
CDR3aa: CASSGRDRSYQETQYF

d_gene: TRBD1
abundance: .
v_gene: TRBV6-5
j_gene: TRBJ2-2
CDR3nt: TGTGCCAGCAGTCCACAGGGGGTTGAGACCGGGGAGCTGTTTTTT
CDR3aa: CASSPQGVETGELFF

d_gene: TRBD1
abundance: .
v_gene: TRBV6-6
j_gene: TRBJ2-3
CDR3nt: TGTGCCAGCAGTCGGGGACAGGTCACAGATACGCAGTATTTT
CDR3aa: CASSRGQVTDTQYF

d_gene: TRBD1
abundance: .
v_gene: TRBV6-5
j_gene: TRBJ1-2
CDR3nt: TGTGCCAGCAGTTTCCAGGGACAGGGGAACTATGGCTACACCTTC
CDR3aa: CASSFQGQGNYGYTF

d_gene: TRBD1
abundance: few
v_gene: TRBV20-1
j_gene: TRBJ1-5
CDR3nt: TGCAGTGCCCCTTCAGGACAGGGCCTCAATCAGCCCCAGCATTTT
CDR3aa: CSAPSGQGLNQPQHF

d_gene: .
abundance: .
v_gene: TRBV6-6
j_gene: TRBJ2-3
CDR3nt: TGTGCCAGCATCCGAGGCCAGGCTACAGATACGCAGTATTTT
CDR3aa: CASIRGQATDTQYF

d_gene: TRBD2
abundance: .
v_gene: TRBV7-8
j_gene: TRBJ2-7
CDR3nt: TGTGCCAGCAGCCCCGGGGGAGCGGGGGGTCCCTACGAGCAGTACTTC
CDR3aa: CASSPGGAGGPYEQYF

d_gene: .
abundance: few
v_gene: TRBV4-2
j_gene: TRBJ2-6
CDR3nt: TGTGCCAGCAGCCAAACTTTGGCGGTTGGGGCCAACGTCCTGACTTTC
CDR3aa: CASSQTLAVGANVLTF

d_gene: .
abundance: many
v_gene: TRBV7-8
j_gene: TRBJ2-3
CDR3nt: TGTGCCAGCAGCTCCGTTGACAAGGAGGACGCAGATACGCAGTATTTT
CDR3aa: CASSSVDKEDADTQYF

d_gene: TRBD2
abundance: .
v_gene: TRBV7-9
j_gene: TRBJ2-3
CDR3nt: TGTGCCAGCAGCTCGGGACTAGCGGGGGGACTCGGGACAGATACGCAGTATTTT
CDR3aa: CASSSGLAGGLGTDTQYF

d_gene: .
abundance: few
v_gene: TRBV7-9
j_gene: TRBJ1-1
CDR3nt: TGTGCCAGCAGCTTAGTGGAGAACACTGAAGCTTTCTTT
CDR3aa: CASSLVENTEAFF

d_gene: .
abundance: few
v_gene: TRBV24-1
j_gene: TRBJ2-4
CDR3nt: TGTGCCCCCGAGGGGCGCATTCAGTACTTC
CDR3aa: CAPEGRIQYF

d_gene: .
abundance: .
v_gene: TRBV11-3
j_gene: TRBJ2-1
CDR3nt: TGTGCCAGCAGCGACCTAGGGGGGATTTACAATGAGCAGTTCTTC
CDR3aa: CASSDLGGIYNEQFF

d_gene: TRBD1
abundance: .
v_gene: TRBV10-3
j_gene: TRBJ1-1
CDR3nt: TGTGCCATCAGTGATGGACAGGGACTCAACACTGAAGCTTTCTTT
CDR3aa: CAISDGQGLNTEAFF

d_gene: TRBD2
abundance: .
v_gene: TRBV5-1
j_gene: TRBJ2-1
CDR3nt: TGCGCCAGCACCAGCGGGGGGGCCAATGAGCAGTTCTTC
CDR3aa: CASTSGGANEQFF

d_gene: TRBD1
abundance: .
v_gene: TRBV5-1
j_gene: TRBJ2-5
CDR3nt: TGCGCCAGTTTTCTGGGACAGGGGGCATCGGAGACCCAGTACTTC
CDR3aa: CASFLGQGASETQYF

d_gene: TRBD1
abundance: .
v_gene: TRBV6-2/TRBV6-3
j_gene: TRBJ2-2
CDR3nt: TGTGCCAGCAGTAGACAGGGGGCCAGCACCGGGGAGCTGTTTTTT
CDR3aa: CASSRQGASTGELFF

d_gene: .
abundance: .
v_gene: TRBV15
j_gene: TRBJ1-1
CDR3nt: TGTGCCACCAGCAATATGAACACTGAAGCTTTCTTT
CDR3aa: CATSNMNTEAFF

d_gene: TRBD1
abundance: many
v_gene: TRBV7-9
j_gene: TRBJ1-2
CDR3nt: TGTGCCAGCAGTTCGACAGGGGACGGAGGCTACACCTTC
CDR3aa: CASSSTGDGGYTF

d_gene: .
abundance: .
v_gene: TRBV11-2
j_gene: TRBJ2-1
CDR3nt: TGTGCCAGCAGCTTGCGGTGGCTTCGGGAATCGCTCCCCGGTTACCCCTACAATGAGCAGTTCTTC
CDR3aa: CASSLRWLRESLPGYPYNEQFF

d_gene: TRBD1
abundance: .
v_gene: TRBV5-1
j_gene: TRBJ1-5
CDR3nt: TGCGCCAGCAGATTCACAGGGGTTCAGCCCCAGCATTTT
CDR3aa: CASRFTGVQPQHF

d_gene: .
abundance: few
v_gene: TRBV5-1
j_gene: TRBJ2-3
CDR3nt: TGCGCCAGCACTTCGGGACCCGGCACAGATACGCAGTATTTT
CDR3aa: CASTSGPGTDTQYF

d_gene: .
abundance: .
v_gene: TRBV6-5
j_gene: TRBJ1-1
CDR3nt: TGTGCCAGCTTTTCTTTCTCCGGGGGCACTGAAGCTTTCTTT
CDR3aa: CASFSFSGGTEAFF

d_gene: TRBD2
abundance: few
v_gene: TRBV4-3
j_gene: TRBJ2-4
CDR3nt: TGCGCCAGCAGCGAAGACGGACTAGCGGGGAACATTCAGTACTTC
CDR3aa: CASSEDGLAGNIQYF

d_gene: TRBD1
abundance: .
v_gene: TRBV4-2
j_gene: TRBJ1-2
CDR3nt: TGTGCCAGCAGCCAAAGGACAGGGGATGGCTACACCTTC
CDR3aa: CASSQRTGDGYTF

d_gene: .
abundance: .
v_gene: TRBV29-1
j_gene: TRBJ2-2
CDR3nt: TGCAGCGCCCGAGGACAGGGAGGGACCGGGGAGCTGTTTTTT
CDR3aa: CSARGQGGTGELFF

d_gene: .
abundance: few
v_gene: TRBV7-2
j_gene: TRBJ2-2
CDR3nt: TGTGCCAGCAGCTTCGCCTGGGCCCTGGTCCCCGGGGAGCTGTTTTTT
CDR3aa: CASSFAWALVPGELFF

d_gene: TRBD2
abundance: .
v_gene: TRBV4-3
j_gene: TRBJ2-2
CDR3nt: TGCGCCAGCAGCCCCGCGGGGGGGGGAAACACCGGGGAGCTGTTTTTT
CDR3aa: CASSPAGGGNTGELFF

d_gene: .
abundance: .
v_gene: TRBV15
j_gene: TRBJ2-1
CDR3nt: TGTGCCACCACTCCCGGGACCGTCAATGAGCAGTTCTTC
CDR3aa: CATTPGTVNEQFF

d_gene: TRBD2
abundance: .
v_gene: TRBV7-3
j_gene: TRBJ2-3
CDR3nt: TGTGCCAGCAGCGGGACGACCGGGGGGGCAACAGATACGCAGTATTTT
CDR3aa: CASSGTTGGATDTQYF

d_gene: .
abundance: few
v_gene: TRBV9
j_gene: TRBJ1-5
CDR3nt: TGTGCCAGCAGCGTAGAGAACGGGGAGGGCAATCAGCCCCAGCATTTT
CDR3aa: CASSVENGEGNQPQHF

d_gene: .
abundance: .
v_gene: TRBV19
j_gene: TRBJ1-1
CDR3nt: TGTGCCAGTACCATACACCCGAACACTGAAGCTTTCTTT
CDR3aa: CASTIHPNTEAFF

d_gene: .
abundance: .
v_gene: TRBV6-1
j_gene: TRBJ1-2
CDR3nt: TGTGCCAGCATACGACGGCCCGGAGTAACCGCTAACTATGGCTACACCTTC
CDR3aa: CASIRRPGVTANYGYTF

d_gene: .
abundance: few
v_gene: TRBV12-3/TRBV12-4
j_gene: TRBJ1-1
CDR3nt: TGTGCCAGCAGTTTACTCCGGGACACTGAAGCTTTCTTT
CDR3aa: CASSLLRDTEAFF

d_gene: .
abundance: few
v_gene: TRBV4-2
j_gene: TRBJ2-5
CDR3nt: TGTGCCAGCAGCCAAGACCTCAGGAGGGGGGCTTTCAAAGAGACCCAGTACTTC
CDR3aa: CASSQDLRRGAFKETQYF

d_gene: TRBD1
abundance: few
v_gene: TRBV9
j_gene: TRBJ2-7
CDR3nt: TGTGCCAGCAGCGTAGGCACAGGGGCAGGGCGATACGAGCAGTACTTC
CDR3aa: CASSVGTGAGRYEQYF

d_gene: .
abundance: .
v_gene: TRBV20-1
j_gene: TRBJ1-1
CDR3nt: TGCAGTGCGGCAGGGCTTAGAAACACTGAAGCTTTCTTT
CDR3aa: CSAAGLRNTEAFF

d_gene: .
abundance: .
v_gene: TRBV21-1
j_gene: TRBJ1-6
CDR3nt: TGTGCCAGCAGCGACGGGACAGGCCTGGGTAATTCACCCCTCCACTTT
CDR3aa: CASSDGTGLGNSPLHF

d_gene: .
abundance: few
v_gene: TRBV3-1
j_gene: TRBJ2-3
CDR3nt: TGTGCCAGCAGCCCCTCGGCGGGGAGCCTTCCGGATACGCAGTATTTT
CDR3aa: CASSPSAGSLPDTQYF